This TCR beta chain was captured by sequencing in a study of control samples from healthy donors and cancer patients. The method was immunoSEQ multiplex PCR; TCRdb's version includes in-frame clones alone and lacks a portion of them. The sample lists around 53,000 clones, about 86% seen once, with roughly 2.8% in the top ten. V lost 2 bases and J lost 5, with 15 bases in between. The CDR3 sequence is 15 residues long. CDR1 is SGHTA, CDR2 FQGNSA, per germline. V gene TRBV7-2 combines with J gene TRBJ2-5; D remains unclear. Sequenced: PBMCs. The TCR originated in a woman in her forties or fifties with lung cancer. The chain's CDR3 is CASSLRLTGAETQYF. CDR3 DNA sequence: TGTGCCAGCAGCTTACGTTTGACGGGCGCGGAGACCCAGTACTTC.